This TCR beta chain was sequenced for a study of shared clonotypes between healthy human individuals (dated by TCRdb to the early 2020s). Describing the broader study: A few men and two women, aged 18 to 49 years, made up the cohort. For each donor, CD4 naive and CD4 memory were each given three plates, CD8 naive was given two plates, and CD8 memory was given one plate. To estimate repertoire size and how much clonotypes are shared between individuals, the study performed deep sequencing of blood TCR repertoires from a handful of healthy adults. To increase sequencing depth and limit assay-specific biases, TCR repertoire library preparation and sequencing were carried out by different laboratories using diverse techniques. Between about 0.85 and 9.5 billion PBMCs per donor were obtained by leukapheresis. Study-level results and caveats: Pairwise subsampling led to the expectation that sequencing depth would affect the degree of clonotype sharing among donors. Incomplete sequencing was indicated by rarefaction of sorted-subset datasets, despite the large sequencing depth. Compared with non-shared clonotypes, the clonotypes found in all four sorted-subset donors had higher generation probabilities. Sharing across a few donors was observed for about 5% of naive CD4, less than 4% of naive CD8, roughly 2.3% of memory CD4, and roughly 0.4% of memory CD8 clonotypes. Naive subsets generally had larger estimated clonotype richness than memory subsets did. The genetic and exposure-history diversity represented was limited by the small number of donors. Sampling was limited to blood, and TCR repertoires in tissue likely differ from TCR repertoires in blood.

Donors were healthy HIV-negative adults with no recently reported acute infections or vaccinations. Every donor was a Caucasian adult living in Nashville, Tennessee, USA. CD4+ T cells were enriched by magnetic negative selection, after which naive cells were positively selected on CD45RA and the negative fraction was taken as the memory subset. After blood collection by leukapheresis, PBMCs were isolated using Ficoll-Histopaque density gradient centrifugation and then cryopreserved in the vapor phase of liquid nitrogen. Analytical flow cytometry was used to check the purity and quantity of every magnetically sorted T cell population. Genomic DNA was isolated from every sorted fraction and measured by UV absorbance on a Nanodrop 2000c. With regard to this clone: Its antigen is unknown. No base quality values were provided; no much bigger clone lies one nucleotide off.

CDR1 and CDR2 (MNHEY, SVGAGI) derive from the germline V gene. V is shortened by 6 bases, J by 6 bases, and the region joining them spans 15 bases. Inclusive of the bounding cysteine and phenylalanine, the CDR3 is 15 residues long. Here the CDR3 DNA is all that survives: 45 bases in frame from base 1. Using the deep immunoSEQ assay, TCR CDR3 regions were amplified from genomic DNA by multiplex PCR. Extracted genomic DNA from each cell subset was distributed evenly across all wells of several immunoSEQ 96-well plates, and each plate was treated as a replicate. For sorted subsets, roughly 200 ng of genomic DNA, equivalent to roughly 30,000 T cell genomes, went into each replicate PCR. Purified libraries were quantified with a Qubit 3.0 fluorometer, sized on a Bioanalyzer 2100, and re-quantified with the KAPA Library Quantification kit. A separate single-read 150-cycle Illumina NextSeq 550 flow cell was used to sequence each immunoSEQ 96-well plate. The source study handled its data this way. Because only junctional sequences without quality scores were contained in the immunoSEQ output, filtering matching that applied to full-length reads could not be performed. Sequences were annotated with PyIR, a Python wrapper for IgBLAST v1.9, using IMGT germline references to assign V/J genes and CDR3. Reads were filtered out if the reads had weak V/J assignments (E-value above 1e-6), no CDR3, stop codons, out-of-frame junctions, or ambiguous translated residues. A V3J clonotype was defined by an identical inferred V gene, J gene, and CDR3 amino acid sequence. To compute the percentage overlap between repertoires, the number of shared unique clonotypes was divided by the size of the smaller repertoire. Richness of each repertoire was evaluated using RTK rarefaction, the Chao1 estimator, and Recon v2.1 estimates of unobserved clonotypes. Generation probabilities for all TCRbeta clonotypes obtained by the gDNA method from a few donors were computed using OLGA. This is the immuneACCESS table as TCRdb keeps it, with only in-frame sequences that have V and J called. A part of the clones is gone; compared with another copy, unresolved V genes explain less than half, and the rest is unexplained. That table supplies the V and J calls and clone size; D and trimming were determined from the DNA. The sample table contains roughly 2 million clones; only one count was recorded for approximately 96% of them. The top ten clonotypes cover roughly 0.13% of the sample.

The TCR was taken from a man aged 18 to 30 in good health. Sequences were obtained from naive CD4+ T cells sorted from blood. The cell subset or site label corresponds to: CD45RA+ positively selected. The chain uses TRBV6-5 and TRBJ1-6; the D gene identity is not certain. CDR3 sequence: CASSLNLGRNSPLHF. The sequenced DNA: TGTGCCAGCAGCTTAAACTTAGGGCGTAATTCACCCCTCCACTTT.